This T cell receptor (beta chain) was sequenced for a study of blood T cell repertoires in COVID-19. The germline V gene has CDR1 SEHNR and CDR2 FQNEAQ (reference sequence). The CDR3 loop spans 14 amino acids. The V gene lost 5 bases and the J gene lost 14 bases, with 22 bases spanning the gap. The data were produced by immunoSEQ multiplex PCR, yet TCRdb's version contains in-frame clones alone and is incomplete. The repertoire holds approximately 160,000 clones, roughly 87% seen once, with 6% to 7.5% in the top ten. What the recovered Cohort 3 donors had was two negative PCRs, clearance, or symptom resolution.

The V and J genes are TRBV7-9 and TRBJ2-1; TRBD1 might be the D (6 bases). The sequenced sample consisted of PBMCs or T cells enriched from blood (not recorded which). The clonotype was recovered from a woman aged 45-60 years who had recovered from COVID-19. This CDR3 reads CASSRTLGAPRKFF. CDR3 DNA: TGTGCCAGCAGCCGGACATTGGGGGCGCCCCGTAAGTTCTTC.